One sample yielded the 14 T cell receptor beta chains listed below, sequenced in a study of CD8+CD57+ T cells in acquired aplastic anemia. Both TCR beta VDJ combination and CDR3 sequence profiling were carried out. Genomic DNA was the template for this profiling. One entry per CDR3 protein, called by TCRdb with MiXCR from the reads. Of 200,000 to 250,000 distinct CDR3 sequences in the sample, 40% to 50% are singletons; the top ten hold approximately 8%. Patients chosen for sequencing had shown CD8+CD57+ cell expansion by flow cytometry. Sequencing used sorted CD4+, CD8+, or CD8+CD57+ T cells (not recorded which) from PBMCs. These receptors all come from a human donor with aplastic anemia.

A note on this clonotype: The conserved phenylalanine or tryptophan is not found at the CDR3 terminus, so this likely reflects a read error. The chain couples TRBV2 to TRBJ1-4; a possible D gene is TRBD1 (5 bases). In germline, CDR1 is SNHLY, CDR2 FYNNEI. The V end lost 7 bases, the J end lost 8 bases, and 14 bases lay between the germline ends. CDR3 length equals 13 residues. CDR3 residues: CASTPPGAEKLFS. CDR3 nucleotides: TGTGCCAGCACCCCCCCCGGGGCGGAAAAACTGTTTTCT.

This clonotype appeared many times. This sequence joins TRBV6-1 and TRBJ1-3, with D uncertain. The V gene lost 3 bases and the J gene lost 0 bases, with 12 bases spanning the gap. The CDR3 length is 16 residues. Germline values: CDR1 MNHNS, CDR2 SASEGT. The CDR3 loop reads CASSDSPDSSGNTIYF. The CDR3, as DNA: TGTGCCAGCAGTGATTCTCCGGATTCCTCTGGAAACACCATATATTTT.

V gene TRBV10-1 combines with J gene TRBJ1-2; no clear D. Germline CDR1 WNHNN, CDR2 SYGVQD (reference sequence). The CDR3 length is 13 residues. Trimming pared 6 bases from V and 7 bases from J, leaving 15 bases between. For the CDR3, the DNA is TGCGCCAGCAGCCCCGGACGGACGGGTGGCTACACCTTC. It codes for CASSPGRTGGYTF.

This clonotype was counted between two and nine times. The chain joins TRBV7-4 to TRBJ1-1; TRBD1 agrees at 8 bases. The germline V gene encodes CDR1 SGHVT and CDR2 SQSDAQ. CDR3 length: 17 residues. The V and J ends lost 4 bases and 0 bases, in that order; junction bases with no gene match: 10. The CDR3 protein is CASSSIGTGFLNTEAFF. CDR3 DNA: TGTGCCAGCAGCTCGATCGGGACAGGATTTTTGAACACTGAAGCTTTCTTT.

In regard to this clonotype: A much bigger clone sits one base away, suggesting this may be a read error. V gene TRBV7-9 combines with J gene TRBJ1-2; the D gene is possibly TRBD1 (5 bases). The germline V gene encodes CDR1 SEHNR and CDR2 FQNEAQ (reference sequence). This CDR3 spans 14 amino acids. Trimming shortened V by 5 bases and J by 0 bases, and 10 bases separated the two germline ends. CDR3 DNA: TGTGCCAGCAGCGGACCGACAGCTAACTATGGCTACACCTTC. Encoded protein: CASSGPTANYGYTF. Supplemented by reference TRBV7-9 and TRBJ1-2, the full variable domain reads DTGVSQNPRHKITKRGQNVTFRCDPISEHNRLYWYRQTLGQGPEFLTYFQNEAQLEKSRLLSDRFSAERPKGSFSTLEIQRTEQGDSAMYLCASSGPTANYGYTFGSGTRLTVV.

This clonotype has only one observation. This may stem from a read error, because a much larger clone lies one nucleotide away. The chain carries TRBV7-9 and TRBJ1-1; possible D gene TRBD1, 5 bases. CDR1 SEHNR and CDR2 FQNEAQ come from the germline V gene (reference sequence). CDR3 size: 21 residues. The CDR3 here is CASSLSWFWGSSERRQSEASF. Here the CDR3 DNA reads TGTGCCAGCAGCTTATCGTGGTTTTGGGGGTCCTCTGAACGGAGACAGAGTGAAGCTTCCTTT. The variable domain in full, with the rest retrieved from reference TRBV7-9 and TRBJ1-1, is DTGVSQNPRHKITKRGQNVTFRCDPISEHNRLYWYRQTLGQGPEFLTYFQNEAQLEKSRLLSDRFSAERPKGSFSTLEIQRTEQGDSAMYLCASSLSWFWGSSERRQSEASFGQGTRLTVV.

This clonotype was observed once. CDR3 protein: CASSATGGGYEQYF. The CDR3 DNA reads as TGTGCCAGCAGCGCGACAGGGGGAGGCTACGAGCAGTACTTC. The chain employs TRBV7-9 and TRBJ2-7, with TRBD1 matching over 9 bases. Germline V gene sequence: CDR1 SEHNR, CDR2 FQNEAQ (reference sequence). The CDR3 is 14 amino acids. V shed 5 bases, J shed 3 bases, and the junction held 5 bases outside the gene matches. Full variable domain (rest looked up from reference TRBV7-9 and TRBJ2-7): DTGVSQNPRHKITKRGQNVTFRCDPISEHNRLYWYRQTLGQGPEFLTYFQNEAQLEKSRLLSDRFSAERPKGSFSTLEIQRTEQGDSAMYLCASSATGGGYEQYFGPGTRLTVT.

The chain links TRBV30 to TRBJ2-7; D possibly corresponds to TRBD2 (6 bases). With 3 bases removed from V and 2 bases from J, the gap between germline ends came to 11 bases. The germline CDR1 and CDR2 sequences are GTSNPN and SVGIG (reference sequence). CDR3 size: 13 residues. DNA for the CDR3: TGTGCCTGGAGGGAGGGGCTGACCTACGAGCAGTACTTC. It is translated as CAWREGLTYEQYF. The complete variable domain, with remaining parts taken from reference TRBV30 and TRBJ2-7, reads SQTIHQWPATLVQPVGSPLSLECTVEGTSNPNLYWYRQAAGRGLQLLFYSVGIGQISSEVPQNLSASRPQDRQFILSSKKLLLSDSGFYLCAWREGLTYEQYFGPGTRLTVT.

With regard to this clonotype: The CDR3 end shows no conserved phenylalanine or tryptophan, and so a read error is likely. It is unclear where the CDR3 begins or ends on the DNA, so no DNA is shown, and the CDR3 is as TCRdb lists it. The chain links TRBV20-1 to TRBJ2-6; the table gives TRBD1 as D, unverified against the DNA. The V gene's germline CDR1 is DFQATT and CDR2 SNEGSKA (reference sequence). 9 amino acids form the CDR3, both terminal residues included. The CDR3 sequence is CSARWSPSS.

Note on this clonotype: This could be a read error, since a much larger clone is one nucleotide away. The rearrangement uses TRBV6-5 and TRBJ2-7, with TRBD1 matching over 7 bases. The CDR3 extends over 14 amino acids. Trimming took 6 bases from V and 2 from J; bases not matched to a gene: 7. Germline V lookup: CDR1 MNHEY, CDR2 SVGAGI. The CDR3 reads CASSSGTATYEQYF. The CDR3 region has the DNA TGTGCCAGCAGCTCTGGGACAGCCACCTACGAGCAGTACTTC.

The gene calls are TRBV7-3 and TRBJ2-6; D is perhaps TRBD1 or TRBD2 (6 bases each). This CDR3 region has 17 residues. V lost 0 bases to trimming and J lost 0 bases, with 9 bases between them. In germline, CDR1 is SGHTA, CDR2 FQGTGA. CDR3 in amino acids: CASSLTGGSSGANVLTF. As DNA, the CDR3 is TGTGCCAGCAGCTTAACAGGGGGGAGCTCTGGGGCCAACGTCCTGACTTTC.

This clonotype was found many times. The DNA for the CDR3 is TGTGCCAGCAGCACCCGGGTGGGGGCGGACACCGGGGAGCTGTTTTTT. Translation gives CASSTRVGADTGELFF. The chain has TRBV7-9 and TRBJ2-2, with D tentatively TRBD1 (6 bases). Trimming shortened V by 5 bases and J by 3 bases, and 16 bases separated the two germline ends. CDR3 length: 16 residues. Per the germline V gene, CDR1 is SEHNR and CDR2 is FQNEAQ (reference sequence).

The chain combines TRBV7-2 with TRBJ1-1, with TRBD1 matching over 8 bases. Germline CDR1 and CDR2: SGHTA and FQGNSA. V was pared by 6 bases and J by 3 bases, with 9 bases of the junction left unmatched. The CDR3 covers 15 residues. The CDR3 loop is CASSGRAGGDTEAFF. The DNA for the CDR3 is TGTGCCAGCAGTGGTAGGGCAGGGGGCGACACTGAAGCTTTCTTT.

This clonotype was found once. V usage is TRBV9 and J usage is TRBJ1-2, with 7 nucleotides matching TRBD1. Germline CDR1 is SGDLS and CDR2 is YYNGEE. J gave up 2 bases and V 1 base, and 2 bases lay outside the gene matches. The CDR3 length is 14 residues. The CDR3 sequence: CASSVSGGNYGYTF. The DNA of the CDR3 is TGTGCCAGCAGCGTATCAGGGGGAAACTATGGCTACACCTTC.